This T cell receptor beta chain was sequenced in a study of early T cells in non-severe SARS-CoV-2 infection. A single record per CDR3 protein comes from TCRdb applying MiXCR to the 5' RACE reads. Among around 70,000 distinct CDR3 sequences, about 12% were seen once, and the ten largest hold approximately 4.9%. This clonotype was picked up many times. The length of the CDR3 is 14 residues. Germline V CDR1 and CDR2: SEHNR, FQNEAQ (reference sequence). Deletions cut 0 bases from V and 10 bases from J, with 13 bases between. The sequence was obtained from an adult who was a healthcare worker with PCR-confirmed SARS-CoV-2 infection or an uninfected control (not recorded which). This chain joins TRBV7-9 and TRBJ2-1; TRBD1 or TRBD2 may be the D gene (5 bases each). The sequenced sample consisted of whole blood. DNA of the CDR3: TGTGCCAGCAGCTTAGCCGGGACGGTCAGGGAGCAGTTCTTC. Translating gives CASSLAGTVREQFF.